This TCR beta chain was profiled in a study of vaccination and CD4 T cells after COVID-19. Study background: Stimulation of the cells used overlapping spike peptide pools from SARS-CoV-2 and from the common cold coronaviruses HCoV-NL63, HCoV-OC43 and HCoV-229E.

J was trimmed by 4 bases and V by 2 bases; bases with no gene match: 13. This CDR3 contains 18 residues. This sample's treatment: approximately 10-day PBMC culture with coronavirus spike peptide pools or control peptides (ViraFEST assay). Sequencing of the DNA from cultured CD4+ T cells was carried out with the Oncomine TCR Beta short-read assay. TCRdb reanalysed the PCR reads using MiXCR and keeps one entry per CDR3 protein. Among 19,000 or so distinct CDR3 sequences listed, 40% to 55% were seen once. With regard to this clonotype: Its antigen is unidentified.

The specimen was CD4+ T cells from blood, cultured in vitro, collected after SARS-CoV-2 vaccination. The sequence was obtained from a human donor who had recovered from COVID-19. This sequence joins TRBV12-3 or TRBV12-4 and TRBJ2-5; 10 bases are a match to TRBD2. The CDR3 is CASSLRTSGINLAETQYF. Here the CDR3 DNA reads TGTGCCAGCAGTTTACGGACTAGCGGAATAAATTTGGCAGAGACCCAGTACTTC.